Listed here is a single TCR beta chain. Its cognate antigen is unknown. Assay: immunoSEQ multiplex PCR; the TCRdb copy retains only in-frame clones and omits some. Among about 59,000 clones, nearly 90% were seen once, and the ten largest hold 6.1%. This specimen belongs to a study of T cell responses to AZD1222 COVID-19 vaccine. The study, taken as a whole, reports: White British people made up most donors, females outnumbered males, and clonal diversity was possibly underestimated. CD4 TCRs associated with vaccination spanned spike, dominating at 160-218 and 743-854. Repertoires were sampled only after the peak T cell response. Close to half of all spike-specific TCRs reportedly target regions of the variants that are unmutated.

This clonotype was sampled from an adult who received the AZD1222 COVID-19 vaccine. This specimen was peripheral blood, taken 28 days after the second AZD1222 dose.

The CDR3 protein is CASSYDEGIQETQYF. The CDR3, as DNA: TGTGCCAGCAGTTACGACGAGGGGATTCAGGAGACCCAGTACTTC. The chain combines TRBV6-2 or TRBV6-3 with TRBJ2-5; D assignment may be TRBD1 or TRBD2 (5 bases each). Germline assignment: CDR1 MNHEY and CDR2 SVGEGT. This CDR3 has 15 amino acids. The germline V and J ends were trimmed by 2 bases and 5 bases, with 15 bases remaining between them.